This record covers a single TCR beta chain. What it binds is not known. The V and J ends lost 1 base and 12 bases respectively, with 10 bases between them. CDR3 length: 11 amino acids. From germline, CDR1 is SGHTA and CDR2 FQGNSA. The 5'RACE method, run with constant-segment primers, produced TCR alpha and TCR beta cDNA libraries (carrying sample barcodes and UMIs). Via MiXCR, TCRdb re-called the 5' RACE reads, giving one row per CDR3 protein. In the table there are about 160,000 distinct CDR3 sequences, about a third of which are singletons. This sample is part of a study of T-cell memory formation after mild COVID-19. Across the whole study: Clusters were largely donor specific.

Whole-study results and caveats: A second wave expanding day 15 to 37 was CD4+-biased; contracting clones were balanced. A subset of responding clones appeared in pre-infection memory, suggesting cross-reactive memory joined.

V and J are TRBV7-2 and TRBJ2-7; D might be TRBD1 or TRBD2, each matching 5 bases. This clonotype originated in an adult woman who had mild COVID-19 (a few samples of this study predate the infection). Cell type and time point are not known. The sequenced sample was PBMCs or a T cell subset sorted from them (not recorded which). DNA of the CDR3: TGTGCCAGCAGCTTAGGGGTTGGGGGGTACTTC. Translated: CASSLGVGGYF.